The next 17 T cell receptor beta chains were all read from a single sample in a study of blood T cell repertoires in COVID-19. Sequenced by immunoSEQ multiplex PCR; TCRdb stores in-frame clones only, minus some. This table holds under 200,000 clones, approximately 92% found once. Sequencing was done on a sample of peripheral blood. The receptors stem from a man aged 50 to 59 with acute or convalescent COVID-19.

The V and J genes are TRBV7-9 and TRBJ2-3; D remains ambiguous. Germline-derived CDR1 and CDR2 are SEHNR and FQNEAQ (reference sequence). CDR3 size: 13 residues. The V end lost 5 bases, the J end lost 4 bases, and 10 bases lay between the germline ends. In nucleotides, the CDR3 is TGTGCCAGCAGCGCCGAGAGGCCAGATACGCAGTATTTT. As protein: CASSAERPDTQYF.

This clone was observed a few times. The rearrangement uses TRBV27 and TRBJ1-3; the D is unclear. The germline V gene has CDR1 MNHEY and CDR2 SMNVEV (reference sequence). Trimming took off 6 bases at V and 0 bases at J, with 6 bases between the two ends. The CDR3 sequence is 13 residues long. Written as DNA, the CDR3 is TGTGCCAGCAGGGGCCTCTCTGGAAACACCATATATTTT. This translates into CASRGLSGNTIYF.

V gene TRBV30 combines with J gene TRBJ2-1, with a weak D call TRBD2 (5 bases). Trimming cost V 0 bases and J 9 bases, with 9 bases left between them. Germline assignment: CDR1 GTSNPN and CDR2 SVGIG (reference sequence). The CDR3 totals 12 residues. The CDR3 DNA is TGTGCCTGGAGTGTCGTTCGGGGTGAGCAGTTCTTC. Encoded protein: CAWSVVRGEQFF.

The sample holds one count of this clone. The chain employs TRBV2 and TRBJ1-2, with 9 bases matching TRBD1. This CDR3 contains 14 residues. The trim removed 6 bases at V and 3 bases at J, leaving 5 bases unmatched. Germline-derived CDR1 and CDR2 are SNHLY and FYNNEI. The CDR3 here is CASSRDRDDYGYTF. The DNA of the CDR3 is TGTGCCAGCAGCCGGGACAGGGACGACTATGGCTACACCTTC.

This chain links TRBV6-6 with TRBJ1-6; D remains ambiguous. Germline CDR1 reads MNHNY; CDR2 reads SVGAGI (reference sequence). V was trimmed by 6 bases and J by 8 bases, leaving 8 bases between them. This CDR3 comprises 12 residues. The chain's CDR3 is CASSTIDSPLHF. The CDR3 region has the DNA TGTGCCAGCAGCACCATAGATTCACCCCTCCACTTT.

The chain carries TRBV7-2 and TRBJ1-1; a weak D match, TRBD1 (5 bases). Trimming left V 3 bases short and J 1 base short, with 12 bases between. Germline CDR1 and CDR2: SGHTA and FQGNSA. The CDR3 contains 15 residues. CDR3 residues: CASSLLSTANTEAFF. The CDR3 DNA reads TGTGCCAGCAGCTTGCTCTCGACAGCGAACACTGAAGCTTTCTTT.

The chain uses TRBV6-6 and TRBJ1-3; no firm D call. The CDR3 loop spans 15 amino acids. The germline V gene encodes CDR1 MNHNY and CDR2 SVGAGI (reference sequence). Trimming cost V 2 bases and J 0 bases, with 8 bases left between them. The CDR3: CASSYEPNSGNTIYF. In DNA form, the CDR3 reads TGTGCCAGCAGTTACGAGCCAAACTCTGGAAACACCATATATTTT.

This chain uses TRBV27 with TRBJ1-6, with TRBD1 matching over 7 bases. CDR3 size: 16 residues. The J segment lost 3 bases and the V segment lost 6 bases, leaving 8 bases of the junction unmatched. CDR1 and CDR2 from the germline V gene are MNHEY and SMNVEV (reference sequence). The CDR3 DNA follows: TGTGCCAGCAGGATCGGACAGGCAGGCTATAATTCACCCCTCCACTTT. Encoded protein: CASRIGQAGYNSPLHF.

The V gene is TRBV28, the J gene TRBJ1-6; 7 bases align to TRBD1. The V gene's germline CDR1 is MDHEN and CDR2 SYDVKM. This CDR3 has 14 residues. Unmatched junction bases numbered 4, after V lost 4 bases and J lost 7 bases. CDR3 in amino acids: CASSSGTENSPLHF. The CDR3 bases are TGTGCCAGCAGTTCCGGGACAGAAAATTCACCCCTCCACTTT.

The chain carries TRBV4-1 and TRBJ2-3; TRBD2 is a possible D gene (5 bases). Germline V gene data show CDR1 as MGHRA and CDR2 as YSYEKL. V was pared by 1 base and J by 1 base, with 9 bases between. This CDR3 region has 15 residues. Written as DNA, the CDR3 is TGCGCCAGCAGCCAAGGACTAATTCGCACAGATACGCAGTATTTT. It yields the protein CASSQGLIRTDTQYF.

The CDR3 here is CASSPSRVNQPQHF. As DNA, the CDR3 is TGTGCCAGCAGCCCCTCCAGGGTTAATCAGCCCCAGCATTTT. The chain combines TRBV3-1 (or the pseudogene TRBV3-2) with TRBJ1-5; perhaps TRBD1 as D (5 bases). Germline V gene sequence: CDR1 LGHDT, CDR2 YNNKEL (reference sequence). This CDR3 contains 14 residues. V lost 4 bases to trimming and J lost 4 bases, with 11 bases between them.

This clone was seen just once. This chain links TRBV11-3 with TRBJ2-1; D is possibly TRBD2 (6 bases). The CDR3 extends over 16 amino acids. Germline CDR1 SGHNT, CDR2 YENEEA. Trimming cost V 3 bases and J 6 bases, with 18 bases left between them. DNA for the CDR3: TGTGCCAGCAGCTTTGGGGACTCCAGTGGGGCCAATGAGCAGTTCTTC. Its translation: CASSFGDSSGANEQFF.

The chain recombines TRBV5-6 with TRBJ2-3; no definite D call. This CDR3 contains 15 residues. Germline V gene sequence: CDR1 SGHDT, CDR2 YYEEEE. V was shortened by 1 base and J by 1 base, with 10 bases between the two germline ends. CDR3: CASSLMGLRTDTQYF. The CDR3 bases are TGTGCCAGCAGCTTGATGGGCCTCCGCACAGATACGCAGTATTTT.

This chain connects TRBV6-5 to TRBJ2-5; 7 nucleotides align to TRBD2. The V segment lost 3 bases and the J segment 2 bases; nucleotides outside the gene matches: 6. CDR1 is MNHEY, CDR2 SVGAGI, per germline. The CDR3 loop spans 15 amino acids. The CDR3 sequence is CASSYRLGGQETQYF. The CDR3 DNA is TGTGCCAGCAGTTATCGCCTGGGGGGGCAAGAGACCCAGTACTTC.

This chain joins TRBV5-6 and TRBJ2-3, with TRBD2 matching 9 bases. Germline-derived CDR1 and CDR2 are SGHDT and YYEEEE. The CDR3 is made up of 15 amino acids. J gave up 6 bases and V 1 base, and 6 bases lay outside the gene matches. This chain's CDR3 is CASSLFAGGPDTQYF. In DNA form, the CDR3 reads TGTGCCAGCAGCTTGTTCGCGGGAGGGCCGGATACGCAGTATTTT.

The chain combines TRBV28 with TRBJ1-4; D is perhaps TRBD1 (5 bases). The ends were cut back, 5 bases at V and 8 bases at J, with 24 bases in the middle. Germline V gene lookup returns CDR1 MDHEN and CDR2 SYDVKM. The CDR3 is 17 residues long. Written as DNA, the CDR3 is TGTGCCAGCAGTCAACCCTCTCCGGCAGGGAATGGGGAAAAACTGTTTTTT. Translation: CASSQPSPAGNGEKLFF. The full variable domain, its missing parts supplied by reference TRBV28 and TRBJ1-4, is DVKVTQSSRYLVKRTGEKVFLECVQDMDHENMFWYRQDPGLGLRLIYFSYDVKMKEKGDIPEGYSVSREKKERFSLILESASTNQTSMYLCASSQPSPAGNGEKLFFGSGTQLSVL.

This chain joins TRBV24-1 and TRBJ2-1; 14 nucleotides agree with TRBD2. With 4 bases clipped from V and 4 bases from J, the junction kept 11 bases outside the gene matches. Germline lookup yields CDR1 KGHDR and CDR2 SFDVKD. The CDR3 consists of 19 residues. For the CDR3, the DNA is TGTGCCACCAGTGACTCAGGACTAGCGGGAGGATTAGCATACAATGAGCAGTTCTTC. This encodes CATSDSGLAGGLAYNEQFF.